This is a list of T cell receptor beta chains from one sample in a study of shared clonotypes between healthy human individuals. Sequencing was performed with immunoSEQ multiplex PCR; in TCRdb, only in-frame clones are kept and a portion is missing. The repertoire has millions of clones, roughly 91% of them found once; the top ten carry around 1.7%. Specimen: naive CD8+ T cells from PBMCs. These receptors all stem from a man aged 18 to 30 in good health. Some clones in this sample may be carry-over from other donors' samples. Each CDR3 is given with its conserved first and last residue.

CDR3 protein	V gene
CASSHRTGRTYEQYF	TRBV4-3
CASSLLADPPYEQYF	TRBV5-4
CATSSSGRGYEQYF	TRBV15
CAWSVGGGEGYSGNTIYF	TRBV30
CASSLGVVRGTDTQYF	TRBV7-6
CASSSGTLGPQHF	TRBV27
CASSAGPGQGVGNTIYF	TRBV9
CASSALDRGRTEAFF	TRBV5-4
CASSPWEGAIGNTIYF	TRBV7-9
CASSHTEAYEQYF	TRBV4-2
CASSGTDEGRPQYF	TRBV28
CASSREERRNLDGYTF	TRBV4-1
CASSHLTSGLTDTQYF	TRBV7-9
CASSLGSRPKNIQYF	TRBV14
CASSFGGAEQFF	TRBV5-4
CASSAELAADTDTQYF	TRBV18
CASSKGIYNEQFF	TRBV19
CAISDSYGYTF	TRBV6-5
CASSLGGTLNTEAFF	TRBV7-2
CASSVDIQNTEAFF	TRBV7-6
CASSFLLLAGNYNEQFF	TRBV27
CASSISGLAGTLSYEQYF	TRBV19
CASSLAESGYTF	TRBV7-9
CASSQGTSGTDTQYF	TRBV7-2
CASSVEGGGSTDTQYF	TRBV9
CASSLGSGTGGDVAKNIQYF	TRBV27
CAISEPALSEPYEQYF	TRBV10-3
CASSPGAGPKDESYEQYF	TRBV9
CASSFMTEYGYTF	TRBV5-6
CASSQEDPGSYEQYF	TRBV14
CASSHKRDRVDEQYF	TRBV5-6
CASSKDLAKNIQYF	TRBV19
CASIPTGMEQFF	TRBV2
CASSLSGGRSSYEQYF	TRBV27
CASSPRDGSYEQYF	TRBV13
CASRSGRGNTEAFF	TRBV9
CASSVGGSSGNTIYF	TRBV9
CASSSLAGDSSEQFF	TRBV5-4
CASRKLRTSTDTQYF	TRBV6-5
CASSPAENYGYTF	TRBV7-2
CASSFRADTNEKLFF	TRBV7-9
CASSQPGGVDGYTF	TRBV7-8
CASSFRQGARSVYSNQPQHF	TRBV28
CASSFEAGGSYEQYF	TRBV28
CASRRATDPAEKLFF	TRBV28
CASSQTSGGYNEQFF	TRBV27
CASSYVRGVQDTQYF	TRBV6-7
CASSGGNRNQPQHF	TRBV10-2
CASRIVGGTEQFF	TRBV27
CASSNPPERKTYEQYF	TRBV6-6
CASSVGTGGTEAFF	TRBV6-4
CASSSAGTRGYNEQFF	TRBV7-9
CASSQFFGEATGELFF	TRBV4-2
CASRLTGAVTEAFF	TRBV6-1
CASSPRTGANTEAFF	TRBV28
CASSPKQYF	TRBV21-1
CASSQTGYYEQYF	TRBV4-1
CASTLQGANTEAFF	TRBV6-5
CASSYFSTEAFF	TRBV6-6
CASSLSWDWTSSYEQYF	TRBV27